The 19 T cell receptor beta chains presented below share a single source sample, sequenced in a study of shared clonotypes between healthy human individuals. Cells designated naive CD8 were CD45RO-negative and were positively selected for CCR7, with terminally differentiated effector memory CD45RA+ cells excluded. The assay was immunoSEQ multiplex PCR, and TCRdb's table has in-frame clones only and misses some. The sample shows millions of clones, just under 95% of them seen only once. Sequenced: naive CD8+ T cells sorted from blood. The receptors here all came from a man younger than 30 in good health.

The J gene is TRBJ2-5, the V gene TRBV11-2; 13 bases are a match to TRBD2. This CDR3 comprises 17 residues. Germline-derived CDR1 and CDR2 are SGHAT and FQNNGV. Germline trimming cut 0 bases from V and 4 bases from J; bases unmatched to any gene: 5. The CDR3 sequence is CASSLDGGLAGSETQYF. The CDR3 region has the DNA TGTGCCAGCAGCTTAGACGGGGGACTAGCGGGATCAGAGACCCAGTACTTC.

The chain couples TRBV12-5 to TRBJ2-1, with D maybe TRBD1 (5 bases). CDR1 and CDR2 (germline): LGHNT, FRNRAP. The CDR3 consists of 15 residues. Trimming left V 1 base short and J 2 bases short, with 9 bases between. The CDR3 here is CASGLGGGAYNEQFF. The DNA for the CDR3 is TGTGCTAGTGGTTTGGGGGGCGGCGCCTACAATGAGCAGTTCTTC.

DNA for the CDR3: TGTGCCAGCAGCGTAGGAGGACAGGGCCCAGGGGAGACCCAGTACTTC. This translates into CASSVGGQGPGETQYF. The chain carries TRBV9 and TRBJ2-5; TRBD1 aligns across 8 bases. Germline V gives CDR1 SGDLS, CDR2 YYNGEE. After removal of 0 bases from V and 5 bases from J, the junction contained 9 bases not matched to a gene. The CDR3 sequence is 16 residues long.

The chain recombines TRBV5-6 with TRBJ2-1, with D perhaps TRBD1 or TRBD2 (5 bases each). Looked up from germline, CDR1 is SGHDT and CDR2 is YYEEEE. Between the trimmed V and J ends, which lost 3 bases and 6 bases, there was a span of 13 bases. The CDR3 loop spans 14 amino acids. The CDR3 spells CASSSFPGPNEQFF. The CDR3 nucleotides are TGTGCCAGCAGCTCTTTTCCGGGACCCAATGAGCAGTTCTTC.

CDR3 DNA: TGTGCCAGCAGTTACTCTCCGAAACACGAGCAGTACTTC. This encodes CASSYSPKHEQYF. The genes are TRBV6-6 and TRBJ2-7; D unclear. The CDR3 spans 13 residues. The V and J ends lost 0 bases and 5 bases respectively, with 8 bases between them. CDR1 and CDR2 (germline): MNHNY, SVGAGI (reference sequence).

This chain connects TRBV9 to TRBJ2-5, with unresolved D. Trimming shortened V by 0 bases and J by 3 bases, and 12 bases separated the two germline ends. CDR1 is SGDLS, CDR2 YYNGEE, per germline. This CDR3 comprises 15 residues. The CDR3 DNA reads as TGTGCCAGCAGCGTAGGAGGTAGCCCAGAAGAGACCCAGTACTTC. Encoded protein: CASSVGGSPEETQYF.

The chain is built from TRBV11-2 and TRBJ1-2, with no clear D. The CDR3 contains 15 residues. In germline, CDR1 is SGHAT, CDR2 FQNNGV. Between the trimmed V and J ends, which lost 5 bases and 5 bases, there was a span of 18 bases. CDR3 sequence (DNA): TGTGCCAGCAGCGGCTACCCAGGTTTCCTATATGGCTACACCTTC. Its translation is CASSGYPGFLYGYTF.

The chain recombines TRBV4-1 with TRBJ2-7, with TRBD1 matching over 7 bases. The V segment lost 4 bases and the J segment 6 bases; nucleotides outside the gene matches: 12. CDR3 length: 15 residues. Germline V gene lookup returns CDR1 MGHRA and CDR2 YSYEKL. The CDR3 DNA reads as TGCGCCAGCAGCCTAGTTTATGGGACAGTAAGCGAGCAGTACTTC. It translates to CASSLVYGTVSEQYF.

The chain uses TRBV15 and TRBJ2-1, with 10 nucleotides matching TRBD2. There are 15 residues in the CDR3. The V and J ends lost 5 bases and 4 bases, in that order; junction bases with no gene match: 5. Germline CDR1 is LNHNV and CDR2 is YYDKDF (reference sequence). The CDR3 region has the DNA TGTGCCACCAGCGTAACTAGCGGGGATTACAATGAGCAGTTCTTC. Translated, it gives CATSVTSGDYNEQFF. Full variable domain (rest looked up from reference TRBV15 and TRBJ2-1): DAMVIQNPRYQVTQFGKPVTLSCSQTLNHNVMYWYQQKSSQAPKLLFHYYDKDFNNEADTPDNFQSRRPNTSFCFLDIRSPGLGDTAMYLCATSVTSGDYNEQFFGPGTRLTVL.

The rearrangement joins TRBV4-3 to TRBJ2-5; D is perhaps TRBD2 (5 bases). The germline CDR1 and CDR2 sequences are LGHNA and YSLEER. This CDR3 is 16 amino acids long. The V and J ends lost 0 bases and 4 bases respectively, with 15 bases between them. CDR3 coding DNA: TGCGCCAGCAGCCAAGACCGTACCGGGGTGTCAGAGACCCAGTACTTC. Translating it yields CASSQDRTGVSETQYF.

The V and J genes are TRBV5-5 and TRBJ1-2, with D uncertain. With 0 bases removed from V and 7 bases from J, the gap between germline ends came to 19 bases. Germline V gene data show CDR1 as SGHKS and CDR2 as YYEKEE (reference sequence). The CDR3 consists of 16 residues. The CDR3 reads CASSLEVSDVAGGYTF. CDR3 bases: TGTGCCAGCAGCTTGGAGGTCTCGGACGTTGCAGGTGGCTACACCTTC.

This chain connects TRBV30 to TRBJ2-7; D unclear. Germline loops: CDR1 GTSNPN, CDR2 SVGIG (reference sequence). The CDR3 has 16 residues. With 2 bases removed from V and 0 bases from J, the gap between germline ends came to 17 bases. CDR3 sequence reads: CAWSQVGIFPSYEQYF. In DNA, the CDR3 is TGTGCCTGGAGTCAGGTGGGGATCTTCCCCTCCTACGAGCAGTACTTC.

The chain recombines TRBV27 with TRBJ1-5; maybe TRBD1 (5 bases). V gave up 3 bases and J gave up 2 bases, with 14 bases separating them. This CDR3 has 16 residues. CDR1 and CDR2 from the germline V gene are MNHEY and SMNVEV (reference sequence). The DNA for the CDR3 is TGTGCCAGCAGTTTGGGGGGACGATGGGGCAATCAGCCCCAGCATTTT. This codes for CASSLGGRWGNQPQHF.

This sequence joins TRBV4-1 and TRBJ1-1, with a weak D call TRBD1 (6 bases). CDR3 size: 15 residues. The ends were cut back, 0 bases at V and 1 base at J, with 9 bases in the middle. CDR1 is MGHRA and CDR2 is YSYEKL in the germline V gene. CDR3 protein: CASSQDRGWNTEAFF. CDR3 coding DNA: TGCGCCAGCAGCCAAGATAGGGGGTGGAACACTGAAGCTTTCTTT.

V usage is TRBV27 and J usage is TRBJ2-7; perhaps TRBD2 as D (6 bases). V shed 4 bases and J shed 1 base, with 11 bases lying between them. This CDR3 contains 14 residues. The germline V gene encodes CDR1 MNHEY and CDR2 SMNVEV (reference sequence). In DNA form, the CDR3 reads TGTGCCAGCAGTTCGGACGGGGGTTCCTACGAGCAGTACTTC. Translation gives CASSSDGGSYEQYF.

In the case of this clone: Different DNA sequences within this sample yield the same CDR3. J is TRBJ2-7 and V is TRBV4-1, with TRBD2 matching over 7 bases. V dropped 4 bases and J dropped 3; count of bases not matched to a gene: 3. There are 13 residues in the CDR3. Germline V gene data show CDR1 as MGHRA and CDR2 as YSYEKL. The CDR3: CASSPSGGYEQYF. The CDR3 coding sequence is TGCGCCAGCAGCCCATCGGGGGGCTACGAGCAGTACTTC.

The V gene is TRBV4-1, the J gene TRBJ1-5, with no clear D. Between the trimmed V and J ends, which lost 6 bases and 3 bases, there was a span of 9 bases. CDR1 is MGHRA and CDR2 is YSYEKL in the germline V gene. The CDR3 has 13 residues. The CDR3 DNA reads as TGCGCCAGCAGTATCGGGGTCAATCAGCCCCAGCATTTT. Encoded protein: CASSIGVNQPQHF.

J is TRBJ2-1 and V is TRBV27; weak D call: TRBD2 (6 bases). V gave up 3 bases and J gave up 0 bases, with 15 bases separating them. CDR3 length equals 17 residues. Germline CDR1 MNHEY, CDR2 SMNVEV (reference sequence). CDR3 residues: CASSFSGRTNSYNEQFF. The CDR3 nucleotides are TGTGCCAGCAGTTTCTCAGGACGGACTAACTCCTACAATGAGCAGTTCTTC.

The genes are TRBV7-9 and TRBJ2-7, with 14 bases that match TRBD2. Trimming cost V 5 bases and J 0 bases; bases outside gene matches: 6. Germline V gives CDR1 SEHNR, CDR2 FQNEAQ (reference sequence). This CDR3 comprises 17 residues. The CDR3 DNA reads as TGTGCCAGCAGCCGTCCGGGACTAGCGGGGGACTCCTACGAGCAGTACTTC. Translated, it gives CASSRPGLAGDSYEQYF.